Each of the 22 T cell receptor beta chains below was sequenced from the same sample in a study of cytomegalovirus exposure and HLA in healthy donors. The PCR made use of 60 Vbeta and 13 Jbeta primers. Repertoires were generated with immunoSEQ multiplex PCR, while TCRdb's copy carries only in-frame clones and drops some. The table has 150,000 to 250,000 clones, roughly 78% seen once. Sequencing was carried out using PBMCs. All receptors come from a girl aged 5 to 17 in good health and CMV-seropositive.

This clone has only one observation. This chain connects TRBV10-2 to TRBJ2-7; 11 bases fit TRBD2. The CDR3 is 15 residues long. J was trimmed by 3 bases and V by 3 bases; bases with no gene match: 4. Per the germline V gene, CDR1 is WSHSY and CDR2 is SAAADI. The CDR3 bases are TGCGCCAGCAGTGAAACTAGCGGGGGCAACTACGAGCAGTACTTC. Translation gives CASSETSGGNYEQYF.

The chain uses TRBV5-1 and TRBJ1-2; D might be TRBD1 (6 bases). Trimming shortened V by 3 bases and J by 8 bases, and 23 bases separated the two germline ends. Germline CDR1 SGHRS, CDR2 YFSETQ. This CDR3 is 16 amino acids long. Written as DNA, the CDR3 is TGCGCCAGCAGCTCCCTTGGGGGCTCCTCCGAGGGGGGCTACACCTTC. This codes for CASSSLGGSSEGGYTF. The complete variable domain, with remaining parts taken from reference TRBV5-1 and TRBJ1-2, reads KAGVTQTPRYLIKTRGQQVTLSCSPISGHRSVSWYQQTPGQGLQFLFEYFSETQRNKGNFPGRFSGRQFSNSRSEMNVSTLELGDSALYLCASSSLGGSSEGGYTFGSGTRLTVV.

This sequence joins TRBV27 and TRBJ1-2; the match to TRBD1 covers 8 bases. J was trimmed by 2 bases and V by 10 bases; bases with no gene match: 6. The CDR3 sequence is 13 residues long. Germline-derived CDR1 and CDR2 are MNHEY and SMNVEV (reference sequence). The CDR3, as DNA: TGTGCCACACAGGGGGTAGGCAACTATGGCTACACCTTC. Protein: CATQGVGNYGYTF.

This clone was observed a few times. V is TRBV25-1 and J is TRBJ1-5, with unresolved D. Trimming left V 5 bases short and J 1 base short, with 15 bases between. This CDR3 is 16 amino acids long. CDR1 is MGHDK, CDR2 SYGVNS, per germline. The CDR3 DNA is TGTGCCAGCAGTCTTTCGGGTTCTGGGAGCAATCAGCCCCAGCATTTT. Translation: CASSLSGSGSNQPQHF.

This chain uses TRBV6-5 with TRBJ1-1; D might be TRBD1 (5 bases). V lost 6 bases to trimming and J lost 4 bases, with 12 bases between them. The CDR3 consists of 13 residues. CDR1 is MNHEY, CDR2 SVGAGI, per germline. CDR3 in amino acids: CASRTPGGTEAFF. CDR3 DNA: TGTGCCAGCAGGACCCCGGGGGGCACTGAAGCTTTCTTT.

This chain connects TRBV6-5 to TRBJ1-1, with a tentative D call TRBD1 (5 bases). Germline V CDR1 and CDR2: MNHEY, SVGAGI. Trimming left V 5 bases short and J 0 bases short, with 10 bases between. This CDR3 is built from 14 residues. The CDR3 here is CASSVTVMNTEAFF. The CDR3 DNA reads TGTGCCAGCAGTGTGACAGTCATGAACACTGAAGCTTTCTTT.

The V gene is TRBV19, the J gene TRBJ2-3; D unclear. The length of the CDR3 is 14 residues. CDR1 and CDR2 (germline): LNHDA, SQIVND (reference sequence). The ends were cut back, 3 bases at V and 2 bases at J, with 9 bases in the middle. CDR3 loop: CASSILAYTDTQYF. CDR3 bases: TGTGCCAGTAGTATCTTAGCTTACACAGATACGCAGTATTTT.

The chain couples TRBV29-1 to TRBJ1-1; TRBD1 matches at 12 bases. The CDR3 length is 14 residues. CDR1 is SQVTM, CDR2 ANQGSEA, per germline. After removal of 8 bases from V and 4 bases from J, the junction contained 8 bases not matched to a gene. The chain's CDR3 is CSMGQGAGITEAFF. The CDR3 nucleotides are TGCAGCATGGGACAGGGGGCAGGGATCACTGAAGCTTTCTTT.

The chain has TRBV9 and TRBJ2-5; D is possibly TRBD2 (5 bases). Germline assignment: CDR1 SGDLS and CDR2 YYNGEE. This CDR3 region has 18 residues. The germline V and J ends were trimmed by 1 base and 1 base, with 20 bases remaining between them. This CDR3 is CASSVTGYPGSSQETQYF. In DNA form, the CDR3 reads TGTGCCAGCAGCGTAACCGGGTATCCGGGAAGCTCCCAAGAGACCCAGTACTTC. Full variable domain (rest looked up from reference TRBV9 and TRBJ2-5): DSGVTQTPKHLITATGQRVTLRCSPRSGDLSVYWYQQSLDQGLQFLIQYYNGEERAKGNILERFSAQQFPDLHSELNLSSLELGDSALYFCASSVTGYPGSSQETQYFGPGTRLLVL.

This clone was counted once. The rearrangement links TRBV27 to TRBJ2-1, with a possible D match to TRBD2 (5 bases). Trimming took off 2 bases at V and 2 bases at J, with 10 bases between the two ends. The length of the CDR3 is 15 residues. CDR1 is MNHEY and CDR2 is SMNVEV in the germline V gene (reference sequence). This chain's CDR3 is CASSLRLWAYNEQFF. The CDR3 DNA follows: TGTGCCAGCAGTTTACGACTATGGGCCTACAATGAGCAGTTCTTC.

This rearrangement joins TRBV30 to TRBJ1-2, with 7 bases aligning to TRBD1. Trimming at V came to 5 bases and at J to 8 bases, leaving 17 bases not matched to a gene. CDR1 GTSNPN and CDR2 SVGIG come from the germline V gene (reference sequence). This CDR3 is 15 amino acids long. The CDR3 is CAWQRIWTGEGGYTF. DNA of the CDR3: TGTGCCTGGCAGCGAATCTGGACAGGTGAGGGAGGCTACACCTTC.

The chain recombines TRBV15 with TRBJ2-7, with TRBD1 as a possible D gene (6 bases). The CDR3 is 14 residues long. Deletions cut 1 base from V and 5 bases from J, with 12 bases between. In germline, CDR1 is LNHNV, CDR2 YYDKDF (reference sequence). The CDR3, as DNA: TGTGCCACCAGCAGAGTGGCAGGGGTGAACGAGCAGTACTTC. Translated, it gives CATSRVAGVNEQYF.

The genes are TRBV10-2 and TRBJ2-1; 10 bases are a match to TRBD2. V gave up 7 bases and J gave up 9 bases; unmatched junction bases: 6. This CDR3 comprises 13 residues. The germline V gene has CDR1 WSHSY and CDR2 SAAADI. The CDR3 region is CASKAGGQVEQFF. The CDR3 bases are TGCGCCAGCAAAGCGGGGGGGCAGGTTGAGCAGTTCTTC.

The CDR3 DNA reads TGTGCCAGCGGGGTGGGGACAGGGGGCTCGACGGGGGAGCTGTTTTTT. This gives the protein CASGVGTGGSTGELFF. The gene calls are TRBV9 and TRBJ2-2, with TRBD1 matching 12 bases. Germline V gene lookup returns CDR1 SGDLS and CDR2 YYNGEE. The CDR3 runs 16 residues. V lost 7 bases, J lost 8 bases, and 12 bases stayed unmatched. Together with reference TRBV9 and TRBJ2-2, the CDR3 gives the full variable domain: DSGVTQTPKHLITATGQRVTLRCSPRSGDLSVYWYQQSLDQGLQFLIQYYNGEERAKGNILERFSAQQFPDLHSELNLSSLELGDSALYFCASGVGTGGSTGELFFGEGSRLTVL.

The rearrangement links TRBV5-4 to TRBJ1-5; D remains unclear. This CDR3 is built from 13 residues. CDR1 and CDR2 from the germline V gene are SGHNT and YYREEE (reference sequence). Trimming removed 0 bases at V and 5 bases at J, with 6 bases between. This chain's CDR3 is CASSLGRDQPQHF. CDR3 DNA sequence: TGTGCCAGCAGCTTGGGTCGTGATCAGCCCCAGCATTTT.

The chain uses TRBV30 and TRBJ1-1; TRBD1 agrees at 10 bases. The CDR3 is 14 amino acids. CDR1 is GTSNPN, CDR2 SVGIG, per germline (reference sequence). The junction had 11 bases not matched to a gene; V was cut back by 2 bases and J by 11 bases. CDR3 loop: CAWSKDRGLVGAFF. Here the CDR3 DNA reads TGTGCCTGGAGTAAAGACAGGGGGCTTGTCGGCGCTTTCTTT.

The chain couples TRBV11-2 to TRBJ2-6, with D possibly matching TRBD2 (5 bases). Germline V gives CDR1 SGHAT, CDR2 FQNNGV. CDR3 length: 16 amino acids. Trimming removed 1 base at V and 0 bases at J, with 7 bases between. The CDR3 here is CASSLAGSSGANVLTF. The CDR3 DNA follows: TGTGCCAGCAGCTTAGCGGGGAGCTCTGGGGCCAACGTCCTGACTTTC.

For the CDR3, the DNA is TGTGCCAGCAACCCTGTAGAGAGAGTCACTGAAGCTTTCTTT. Translating gives CASNPVERVTEAFF. This rearrangement joins TRBV5-4 to TRBJ1-1; D is ambiguous. Germline values: CDR1 SGHNT, CDR2 YYREEE (reference sequence). V lost 6 bases, J lost 4 bases, and 16 bases lay in between. The CDR3 spans 14 residues.

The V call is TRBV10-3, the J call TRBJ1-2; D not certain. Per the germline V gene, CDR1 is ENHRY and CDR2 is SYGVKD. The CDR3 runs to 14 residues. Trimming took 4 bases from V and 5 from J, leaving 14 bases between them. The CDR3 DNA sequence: TGTGCCATCAGTGGCGGGCCGTCCAATTATGGCTACACCTTC. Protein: CAISGGPSNYGYTF.

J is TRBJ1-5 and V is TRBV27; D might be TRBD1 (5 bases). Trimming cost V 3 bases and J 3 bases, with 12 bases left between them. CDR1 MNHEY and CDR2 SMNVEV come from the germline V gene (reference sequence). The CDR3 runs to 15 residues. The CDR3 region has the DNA TGTGCCAGCAGTTTTGCAGGGCGAATCAATCAGCCCCAGCATTTT. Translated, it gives CASSFAGRINQPQHF.

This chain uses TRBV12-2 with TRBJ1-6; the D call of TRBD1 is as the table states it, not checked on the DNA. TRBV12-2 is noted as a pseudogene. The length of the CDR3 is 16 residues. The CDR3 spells CASRSGHLRFNSPLHF. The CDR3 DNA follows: TGTGCAAGTCGCTCGGGACACCTTCGTTTTAATTCACCCCTCCACTTT.

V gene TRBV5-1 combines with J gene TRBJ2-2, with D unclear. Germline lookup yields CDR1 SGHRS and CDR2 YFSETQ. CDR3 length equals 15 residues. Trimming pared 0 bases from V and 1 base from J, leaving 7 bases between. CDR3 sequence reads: CASSLELLNTGELFF. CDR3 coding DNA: TGCGCCAGCAGCTTGGAACTCCTGAACACCGGGGAGCTGTTTTTT.